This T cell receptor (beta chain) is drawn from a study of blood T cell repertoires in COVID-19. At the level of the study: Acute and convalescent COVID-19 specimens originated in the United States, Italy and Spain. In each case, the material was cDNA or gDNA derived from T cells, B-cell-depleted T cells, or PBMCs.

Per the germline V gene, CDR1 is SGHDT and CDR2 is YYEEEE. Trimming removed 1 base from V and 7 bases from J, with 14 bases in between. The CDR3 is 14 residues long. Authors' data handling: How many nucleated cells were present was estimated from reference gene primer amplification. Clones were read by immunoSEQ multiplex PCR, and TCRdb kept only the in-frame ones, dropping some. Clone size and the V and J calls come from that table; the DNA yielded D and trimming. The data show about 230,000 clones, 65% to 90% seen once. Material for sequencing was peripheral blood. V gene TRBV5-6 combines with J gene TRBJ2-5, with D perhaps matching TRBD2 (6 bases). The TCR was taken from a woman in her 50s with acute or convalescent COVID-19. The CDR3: CASSLSTLRGTQYF. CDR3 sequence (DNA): TGTGCCAGCAGCTTGTCTACCTTGCGGGGGACCCAGTACTTC. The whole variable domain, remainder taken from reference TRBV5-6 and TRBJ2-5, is DAGVTQSPTHLIKTRGQQVTLRCSPKSGHDTVSWYQQALGQGPQFIFQYYEEEERQRGNFPDRFSGHQFPNYSSELNVNALLLGDSALYLCASSLSTLRGTQYFGPGTRLLVL.